This T cell receptor beta chain originates from a study of glioma-infiltrating T cells after dendritic cell vaccination. In its sample, this clone was seen once. The CDR3 is 15 residues long. Trimming left V 2 bases short and J 9 bases short, with 14 bases between. Germline CDR1 is KGHSH and CDR2 is LQKENI. Time point in this sample: after dendritic cell vaccination, including at tumor progression/relapse. TCRB CDR3 was amplified from 2 ug genomic DNA or less. Assay: immunoSEQ multiplex PCR; the TCRdb copy retains only in-frame clones and omits some. The sample lists about 94,000 clones, approximately 84% seen once, with roughly 5.9% in the top ten.

Here the sequenced sample was blood, taken after dendritic cell vaccination. The clonotype comes from a human donor with glioblastoma. This sequence joins TRBV18 and TRBJ1-6, with a possible D match to TRBD1 (5 bases). The CDR3 protein is CASSPNRSLGSPLHF. Here the CDR3 DNA reads TGTGCCAGCTCACCAAACAGGTCCCTGGGTTCACCCCTCCACTTT. Complete variable domain (other parts from reference TRBV18 and TRBJ1-6): NAGVMQNPRHLVRRRGQEARLRCSPMKGHSHVYWYRQLPEEGLKFMVYLQKENIIDESGMPKERFSAEFPKEGPSILRIQQVVRGDSAAYFCASSPNRSLGSPLHFGNGTRLTVT.